The 24 T cell receptor beta chains given below trace back to one sample, sequenced in a study of T cells expressing NK-cell markers. Reanalyzing the 5' RACE reads, TCRdb keeps one entry per CDR3 protein, without DNA. The sample has about half a million distinct CDR3 sequences; the top ten hold over 1.3%. The specimen was blood T cells: a sorted CD56 or NKG2C T cell subset, CD4+ or CD8+ T cells, or bulk PBMC T cells (not recorded which). Receptor source: a woman in her 50s in good health.

This chain uses TRBV20-1 with TRBJ1-3; lacking DNA, the TRBD1 call made by TCRdb goes unchecked. CDR1 DFQATT and CDR2 SNEGSKA come from the germline V gene (reference sequence). The CDR3 contains 12 residues. The CDR3 loop reads CSTNRVGNTIYF.

The chain uses TRBV29-1 and TRBJ1-2; the TRBD1 assignment by TCRdb is unverifiable without DNA. Germline lookup yields CDR1 SQVTM and CDR2 ANQGSEA. The CDR3 is made up of 14 amino acids. This chain's CDR3 is CSVSPGPPQYGYTF. Supplemented by reference TRBV29-1 and TRBJ1-2, the full variable domain reads SAVISQKPSRDICQRGTSLTIQCQVDSQVTMMFWYRQQPGQSLTLIATANQGSEATYESGFVIDKFPISRPNLTFSTLTVSNMSPEDSSIYLCSVSPGPPQYGYTFGSGTRLTVV.

The genes are TRBV5-5 and TRBJ1-6; the TCRdb call, TRBD1, lacks DNA for checking. The CDR3 extends over 14 amino acids. In germline, CDR1 is SGHKS, CDR2 YYEKEE (reference sequence). CDR3: CASSSGTDNSPLHF.

The chain joins TRBV28 to TRBJ2-3; no DNA is available, so the TRBD2 call from TCRdb remains unchecked. Germline lookup yields CDR1 MDHEN and CDR2 SYDVKM. The CDR3 is 13 amino acids. CDR3 sequence reads: CASRREAADTQYF.

The genes are TRBV7-8 and TRBJ2-1; TCRdb designates TRBD1, a call that cannot be tested without DNA. The CDR3 contains 16 residues. Per the germline V gene, CDR1 is SGHVS and CDR2 is FQNEAQ. The CDR3 sequence: CASSLVGGAPYNEQFF.

This sequence joins TRBV27 and TRBJ2-7. The CDR3 is 14 residues long. Germline V gives CDR1 MNHEY, CDR2 SMNVEV (reference sequence). Here the CDR3 reads CASSPMTQNYEQYF.

The rearrangement links TRBV4-1 to TRBJ1-2; absent DNA, TCRdb's TRBD1 call cannot be checked. Germline V gives CDR1 MGHRA, CDR2 YSYEKL. The CDR3 covers 15 residues. CDR3 sequence: CASSQERTGLTGYTF.

The chain has TRBV5-1 and TRBJ1-1. The V gene's germline CDR1 is SGHRS and CDR2 YFSETQ. This CDR3 contains 12 residues. CDR3 protein: CASSLVRNQAFF.

The chain recombines TRBV24-1 with TRBJ1-5; TCRdb's assignment of TRBD1 cannot be checked, as there is no DNA. This CDR3 region has 15 residues. The V gene's germline CDR1 is KGHDR and CDR2 SFDVKD. CDR3 protein: CATSESGTGNQPQHF.

The rearrangement joins TRBV5-1 to TRBJ2-1; absent DNA, TCRdb's TRBD1 call cannot be checked. The length of the CDR3 is 15 residues. Germline V gene sequence: CDR1 SGHRS, CDR2 YFSETQ. The CDR3 protein is CASSSGLGKGDEQFF.

This chain uses TRBV28 with TRBJ1-5; TCRdb reports TRBD1, a call that lacks DNA to check it against. Germline V gene data show CDR1 as MDHEN and CDR2 as SYDVKM. This CDR3 is 16 amino acids long. CDR3 in amino acids: CASSGADGRETQPQHF.

The CDR3 sequence is CASSQDVGTGANVLTF. The chain links TRBV14 to TRBJ2-6; TCRdb names TRBD1, which stays unverified in the absence of DNA. Germline loops: CDR1 SGHDN, CDR2 FVKESK. The CDR3 contains 16 residues.

V and J are TRBV9 and TRBJ1-1; TCRdb's D gene call, TRBD1, goes unchecked for lack of DNA. This CDR3 spans 14 amino acids. Germline CDR1 and CDR2: SGDLS and YYNGEE. The chain's CDR3 is CASSADPRATEAFF.

The rearrangement joins TRBV19 to TRBJ2-5. This CDR3 is built from 15 residues. Per germline, CDR1 LNHDA and CDR2 SQIVND (reference sequence). The CDR3 here is CASSHPDRPQETQYF.

The V call is TRBV10-3, the J call TRBJ2-5; the D gene TCRdb calls, TRBD2, cannot be checked with no DNA. CDR3 length: 13 residues. Germline lookup yields CDR1 ENHRY and CDR2 SYGVKD. CDR3 residues: CAIGSGVGETQYF.

The chain uses TRBV7-8 and TRBJ2-3; checking the TCRdb D call of TRBD1 is not possible without DNA. CDR1 is SGHVS and CDR2 is FQNEAQ in the germline V gene. There are 15 residues in the CDR3. CDR3 loop: CASSPARASRATQYF.

The V gene is TRBV29-1, the J gene TRBJ1-2; TCRdb selects TRBD1, and the lack of DNA leaves this call unchecked. The CDR3 length is 14 residues. Germline CDR1 reads SQVTM; CDR2 reads ANQGSEA. CDR3 loop: CSVATTGFKVGYTF. The full variable domain, rest sourced from reference TRBV29-1 and TRBJ1-2, is SAVISQKPSRDICQRGTSLTIQCQVDSQVTMMFWYRQQPGQSLTLIATANQGSEATYESGFVIDKFPISRPNLTFSTLTVSNMSPEDSSIYLCSVATTGFKVGYTFGSGTRLTVV.

This chain links TRBV6-5 with TRBJ1-1; TCRdb reports TRBD1, a call that lacks DNA to check it against. CDR3 size: 20 residues. CDR1 is MNHEY and CDR2 is SVGAGI in the germline V gene. This chain's CDR3 is CASSYSSTFSGGVGGTEAFF.

The rearrangement uses TRBV6-6 and TRBJ1-2; TCRdb indicates TRBD1, and absent DNA this call remains unverified. There are 13 residues in the CDR3. Germline loops: CDR1 MNHNY, CDR2 SVGAGI (reference sequence). CDR3 in amino acids: CASRGQVYYGYTF.

This chain uses TRBV4-1 with TRBJ2-1; there is no DNA to check the TCRdb D call of TRBD2. Germline V gene lookup returns CDR1 MGHRA and CDR2 YSYEKL. This CDR3 contains 15 residues. CDR3 residues: CASTPGTSVINEQFF.

This chain uses TRBV2 with TRBJ1-1; TCRdb lists TRBD1, though no DNA is available to test this call. The germline gives CDR1 SNHLY, CDR2 FYNNEI. This CDR3 is 14 amino acids long. CDR3: CASSRRQGNTEAFF.

This rearrangement joins TRBV11-3 to TRBJ2-3; TCRdb's D call of TRBD1 is untestable without DNA. The CDR3 contains 15 residues. The germline CDR1 and CDR2 sequences are SGHNT and YENEEA. This chain's CDR3 is CASSLGDSGVGTQYF. The complete variable domain, with remaining parts taken from reference TRBV11-3 and TRBJ2-3, reads EAGVVQSPRYKIIEKKQPVAFWCNPISGHNTLYWYLQNLGQGPELLIRYENEEAVDDSQLPKDRFSAERLKGVDSTLKIQPAELGDSAVYLCASSLGDSGVGTQYFGPGTRLTVL.

The chain combines TRBV20-1 with TRBJ2-5; TCRdb's D call of TRBD2 is untestable without DNA. The CDR3 extends over 15 amino acids. Germline V CDR1 and CDR2: DFQATT, SNEGSKA (reference sequence). The CDR3 sequence is CSARSSGRRGETQYF.

The rearrangement joins TRBV7-9 to TRBJ2-1; TCRdb's D gene call, TRBD2, goes unchecked for lack of DNA. The germline CDR1 and CDR2 sequences are SEHNR and FQNEAQ (reference sequence). The CDR3 is made up of 18 amino acids. CDR3 loop: CASSPRTSGSGSYNEQFF.